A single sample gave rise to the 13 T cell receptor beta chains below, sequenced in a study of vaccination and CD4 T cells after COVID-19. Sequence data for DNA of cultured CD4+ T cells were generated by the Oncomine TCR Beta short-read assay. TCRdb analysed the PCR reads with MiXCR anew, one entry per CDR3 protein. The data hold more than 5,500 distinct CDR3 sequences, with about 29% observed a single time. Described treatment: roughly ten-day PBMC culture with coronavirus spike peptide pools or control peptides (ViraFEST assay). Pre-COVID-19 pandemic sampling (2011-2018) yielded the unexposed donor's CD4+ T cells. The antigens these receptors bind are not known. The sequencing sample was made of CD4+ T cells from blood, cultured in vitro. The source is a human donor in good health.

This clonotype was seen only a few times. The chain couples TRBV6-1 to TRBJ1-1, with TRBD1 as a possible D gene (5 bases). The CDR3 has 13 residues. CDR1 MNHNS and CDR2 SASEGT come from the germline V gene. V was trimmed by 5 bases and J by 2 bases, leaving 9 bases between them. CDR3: CASSLDSNTEAFF. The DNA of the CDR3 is TGTGCCAGCAGTCTAGACAGTAACACTGAAGCTTTCTTT.

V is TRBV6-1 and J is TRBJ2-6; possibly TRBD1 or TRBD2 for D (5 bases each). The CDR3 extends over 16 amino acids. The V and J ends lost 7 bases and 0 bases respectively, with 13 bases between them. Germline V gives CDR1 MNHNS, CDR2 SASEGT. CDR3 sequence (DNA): TGTGCCAGCATTCGGGACGATAGCTCTGGGGCCAACGTCCTGACTTTC. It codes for CASIRDDSSGANVLTF.

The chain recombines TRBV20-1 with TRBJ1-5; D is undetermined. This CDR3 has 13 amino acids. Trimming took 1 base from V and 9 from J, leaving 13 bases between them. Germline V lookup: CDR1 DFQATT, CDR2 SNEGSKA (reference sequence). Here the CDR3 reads CSARVSDLGPQHF. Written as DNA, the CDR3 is TGCAGTGCTAGAGTCAGCGACCTGGGGCCCCAGCATTTT.

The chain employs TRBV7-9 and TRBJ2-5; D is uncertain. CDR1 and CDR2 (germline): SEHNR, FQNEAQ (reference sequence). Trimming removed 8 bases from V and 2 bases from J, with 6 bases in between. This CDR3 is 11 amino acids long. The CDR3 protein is CASRNQETQYF. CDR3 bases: TGTGCCAGCCGCAATCAAGAGACCCAGTACTTC. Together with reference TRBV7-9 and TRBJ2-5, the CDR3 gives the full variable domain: DTGVSQNPRHKITKRGQNVTFRCDPISEHNRLYWYRQTLGQGPEFLTYFQNEAQLEKSRLLSDRFSAERPKGSFSTLEIQRTEQGDSAMYLCASRNQETQYFGPGTRLLVL.

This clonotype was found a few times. The CDR3 bases are TGTGCCAGCAGCCGCGCACAGGGGGGCAGTGGAGATACGCAGTATTTT. Translating it yields CASSRAQGGSGDTQYF. The J gene is TRBJ2-3, the V gene TRBV7-2; 8 nucleotides agree with TRBD1. Germline CDR1 reads SGHTA; CDR2 reads FQGNSA. Trimming cost V 5 bases and J 5 bases; bases outside gene matches: 12. The length of the CDR3 is 16 residues.

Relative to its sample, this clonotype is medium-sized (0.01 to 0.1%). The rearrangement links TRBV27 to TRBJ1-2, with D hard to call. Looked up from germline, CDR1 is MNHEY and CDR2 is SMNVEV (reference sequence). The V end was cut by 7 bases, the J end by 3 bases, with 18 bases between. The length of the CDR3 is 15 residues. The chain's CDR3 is CASMKAGIGHYGYTF. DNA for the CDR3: TGTGCCAGCATGAAGGCGGGCATTGGGCACTATGGCTACACCTTC.

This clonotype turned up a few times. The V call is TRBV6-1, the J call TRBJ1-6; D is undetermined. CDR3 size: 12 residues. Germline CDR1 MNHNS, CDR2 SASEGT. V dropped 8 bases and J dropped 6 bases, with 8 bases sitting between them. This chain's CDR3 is CASLTVNSPLHF. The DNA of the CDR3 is TGTGCCAGCCTAACAGTTAATTCACCCCTCCACTTT.

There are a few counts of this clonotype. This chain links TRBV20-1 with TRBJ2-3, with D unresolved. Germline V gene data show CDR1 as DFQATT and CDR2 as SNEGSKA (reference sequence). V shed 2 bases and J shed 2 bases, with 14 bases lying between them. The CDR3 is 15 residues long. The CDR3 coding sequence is TGCAGTGCTAGACCTGGAGTCAGCTACACAGATACGCAGTATTTT. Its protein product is CSARPGVSYTDTQYF.

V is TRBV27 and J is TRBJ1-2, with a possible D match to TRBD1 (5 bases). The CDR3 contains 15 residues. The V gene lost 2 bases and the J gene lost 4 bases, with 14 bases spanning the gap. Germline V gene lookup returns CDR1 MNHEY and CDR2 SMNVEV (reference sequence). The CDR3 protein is CASSLAGLGSYGYTF. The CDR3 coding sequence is TGTGCCAGCAGTTTAGCAGGGCTCGGATCCTATGGCTACACCTTC.

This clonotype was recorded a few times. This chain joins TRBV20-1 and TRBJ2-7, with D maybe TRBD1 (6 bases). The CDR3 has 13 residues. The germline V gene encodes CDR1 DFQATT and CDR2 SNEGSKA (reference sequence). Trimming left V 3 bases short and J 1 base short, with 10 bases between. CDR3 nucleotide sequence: TGCAGTGCTAGCGGGACACGATCCTACGAGCAGTACTTC. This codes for CSASGTRSYEQYF.

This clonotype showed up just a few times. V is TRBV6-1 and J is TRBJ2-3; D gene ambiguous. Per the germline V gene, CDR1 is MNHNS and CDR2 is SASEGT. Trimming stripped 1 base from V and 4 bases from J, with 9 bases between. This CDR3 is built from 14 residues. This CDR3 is CASSEGANSDTQYF. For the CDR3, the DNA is TGTGCCAGCAGTGAAGGAGCTAACTCAGATACGCAGTATTTT.

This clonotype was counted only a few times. The CDR3 DNA is TGTGCCAGCATAGAAACAGGGGAAAATCAGCCCCAGCATTTT. Its translation: CASIETGENQPQHF. The rearrangement links TRBV6-1 to TRBJ1-5, with 7 bases lining up with TRBD1. CDR3 length: 14 amino acids. Trimming took 7 bases from V and 4 from J; bases not matched to a gene: 7. Germline V CDR1 and CDR2: MNHNS, SASEGT.

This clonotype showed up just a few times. The CDR3 bases are TGTGCCAGTAACGACAGGGGAGAGACCCAGTACTTC. Translating gives CASNDRGETQYF. The V and J genes are TRBV19 and TRBJ2-5; TRBD1 aligns across 8 bases. This CDR3 region has 12 residues. Germline V CDR1 and CDR2: LNHDA, SQIVND (reference sequence). V gave up 7 bases and J gave up 4 bases; unmatched junction bases: 2.